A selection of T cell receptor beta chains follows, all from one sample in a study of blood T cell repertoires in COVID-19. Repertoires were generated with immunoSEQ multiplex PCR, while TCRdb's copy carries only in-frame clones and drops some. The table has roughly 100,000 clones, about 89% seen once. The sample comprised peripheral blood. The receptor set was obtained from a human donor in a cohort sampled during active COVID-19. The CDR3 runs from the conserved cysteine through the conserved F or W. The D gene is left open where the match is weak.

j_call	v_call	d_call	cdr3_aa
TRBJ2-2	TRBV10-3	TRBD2	CAISSTSGTNTGELFF
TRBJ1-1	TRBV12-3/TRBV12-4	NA	CASSLRGLKAFF
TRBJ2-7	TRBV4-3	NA	CASSQEMAGGRHF
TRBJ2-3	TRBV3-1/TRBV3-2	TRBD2	CASSPGLHSTDTQYF
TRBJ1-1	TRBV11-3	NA	CASSLDFWGQSHTEAFF
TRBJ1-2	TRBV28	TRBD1	CASRSYDRALGGYTF
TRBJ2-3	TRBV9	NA	CASSAVRTTYSTDTQYF
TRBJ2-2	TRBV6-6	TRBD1	CASMGTGINSGELFF
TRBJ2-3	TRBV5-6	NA	CASSLVAGGDTQYF
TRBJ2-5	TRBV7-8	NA	CASSLDQGRETQYF
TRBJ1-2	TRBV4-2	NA	CASSQGEGGDGYTF
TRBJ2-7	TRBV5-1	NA	CASSPPTYEQYF
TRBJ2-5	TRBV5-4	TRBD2	CASSFVKAGGQSQTQYF
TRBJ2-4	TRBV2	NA	CASSRASGSQNIQYF
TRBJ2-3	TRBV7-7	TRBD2	CASSRSGGSTDTQYF
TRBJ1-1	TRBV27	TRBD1	CASSSLGQAGRAFF
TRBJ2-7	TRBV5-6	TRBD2	CASSLAGPFEQYF
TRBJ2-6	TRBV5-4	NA	CASSPGNSGANVLTF
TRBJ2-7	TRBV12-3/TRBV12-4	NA	CASSYRGIYEQYF
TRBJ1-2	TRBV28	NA	CASSWSDSNYGYTF
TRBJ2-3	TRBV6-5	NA	CASRSLGVSTDTQYF
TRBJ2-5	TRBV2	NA	CASSADRGGSGETQYF
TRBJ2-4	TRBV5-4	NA	CASSLQGGGRPPKNIQYF
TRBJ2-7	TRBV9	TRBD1	CASSAGQGSSYEQYF
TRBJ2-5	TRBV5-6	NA	CASSGRGERETQYF
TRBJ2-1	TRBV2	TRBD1	CASSIGQEFYNEQFF
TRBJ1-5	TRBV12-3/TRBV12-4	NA	CASTGLAGQPQHF
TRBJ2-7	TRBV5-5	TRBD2	CASSLRREKSYEQYF
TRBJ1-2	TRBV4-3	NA	CASSQEARTDLRGYTF
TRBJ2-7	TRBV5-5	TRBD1	CASSRRQGVEQYF
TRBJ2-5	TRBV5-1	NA	CASSLEWGGRGETQYF
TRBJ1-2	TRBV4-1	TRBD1	CASSPAGDRVYGYTF
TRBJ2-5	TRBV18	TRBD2	CASSPGLGLAYETQYF
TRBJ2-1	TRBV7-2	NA	CASSPDLGRNEQFF
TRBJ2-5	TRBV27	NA	CASRPTRLETQYF
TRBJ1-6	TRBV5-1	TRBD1	CASSWGQAKNNSPLHF
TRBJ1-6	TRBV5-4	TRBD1	CASSETGVGSYNSPLHF
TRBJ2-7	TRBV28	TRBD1	CASSATGQGAREQYF
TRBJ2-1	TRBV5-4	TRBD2	CASGAVAGGPPLGEQFF
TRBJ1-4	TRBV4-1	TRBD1	CASSPPGQVEKLFF
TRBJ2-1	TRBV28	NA	CASTLGGRNEQFF
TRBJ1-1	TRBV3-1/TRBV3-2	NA	CASSQDGGGTEAFF
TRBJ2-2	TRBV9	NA	CASTKGHVGASGELFF
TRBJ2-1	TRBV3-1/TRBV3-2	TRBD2	CASSQDQAGRADYEQFF
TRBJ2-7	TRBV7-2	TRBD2	CASSDRLADEQYF
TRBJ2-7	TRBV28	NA	CASSLGRGKEYF
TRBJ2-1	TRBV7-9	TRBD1	CASSSTGDNEQFF
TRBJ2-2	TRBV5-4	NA	CASSLVLSPTGELFF